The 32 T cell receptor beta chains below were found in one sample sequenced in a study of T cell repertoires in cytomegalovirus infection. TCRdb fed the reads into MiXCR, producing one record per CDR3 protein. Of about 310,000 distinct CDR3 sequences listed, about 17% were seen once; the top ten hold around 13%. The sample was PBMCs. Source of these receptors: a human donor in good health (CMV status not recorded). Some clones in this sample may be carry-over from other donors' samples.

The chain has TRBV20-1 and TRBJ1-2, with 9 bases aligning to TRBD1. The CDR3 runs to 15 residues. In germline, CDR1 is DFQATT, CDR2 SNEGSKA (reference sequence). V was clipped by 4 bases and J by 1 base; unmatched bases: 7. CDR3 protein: CSANPRGQGNYGYTF. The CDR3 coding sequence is TGCAGTGCTAACCCGAGGGGACAGGGTAACTATGGCTACACCTTC.

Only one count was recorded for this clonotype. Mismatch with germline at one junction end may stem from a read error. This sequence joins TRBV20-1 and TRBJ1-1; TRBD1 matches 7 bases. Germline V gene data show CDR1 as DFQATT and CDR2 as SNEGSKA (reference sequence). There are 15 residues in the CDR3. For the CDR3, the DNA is TGCAGTGCTCGAGAGGGGGGATCAGGGGGCACTGAAGCTTTCTTT. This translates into CSAREGGSGGTEAFF.

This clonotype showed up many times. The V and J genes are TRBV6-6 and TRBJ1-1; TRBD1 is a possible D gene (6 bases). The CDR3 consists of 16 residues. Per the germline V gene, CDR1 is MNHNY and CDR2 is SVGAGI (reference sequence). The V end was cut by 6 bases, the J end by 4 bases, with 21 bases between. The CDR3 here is CASRLPGERFGTEAFF. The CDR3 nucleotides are TGTGCCAGCAGACTTCCAGGGGAGCGATTCGGCACTGAAGCTTTCTTT.

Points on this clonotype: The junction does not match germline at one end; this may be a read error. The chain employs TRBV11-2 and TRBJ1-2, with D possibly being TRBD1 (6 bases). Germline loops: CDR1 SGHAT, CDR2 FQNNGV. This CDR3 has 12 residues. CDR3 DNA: TGTGCCAGCAGCTTTGAAAAGGACAGTCTGGGCTTC. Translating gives CASSFEKDSLGF.

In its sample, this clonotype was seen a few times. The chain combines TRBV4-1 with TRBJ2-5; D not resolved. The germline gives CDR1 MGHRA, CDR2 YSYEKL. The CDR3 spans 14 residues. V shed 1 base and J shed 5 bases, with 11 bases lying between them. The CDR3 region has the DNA TGCGCCAGCAGCCAAGTTCCTGGTCCTGAGACCCAGTACTTC. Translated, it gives CASSQVPGPETQYF.

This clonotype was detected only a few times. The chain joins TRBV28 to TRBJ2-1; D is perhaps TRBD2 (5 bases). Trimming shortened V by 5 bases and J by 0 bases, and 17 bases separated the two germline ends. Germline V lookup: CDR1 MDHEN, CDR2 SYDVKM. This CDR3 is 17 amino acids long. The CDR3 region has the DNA TGTGCCAGCAGTCCTTCTCAAGTAGGGAGCTCCTACAATGAGCAGTTCTTC. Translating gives CASSPSQVGSSYNEQFF.

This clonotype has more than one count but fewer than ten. CDR3 amino acids: CASSLFVGSYNSPLHF. For the CDR3, the DNA is TGTGCCAGCAGTTTATTCGTTGGCTCCTATAATTCACCCCTCCACTTT. The chain recombines TRBV28 with TRBJ1-6; D is unclear. Deletions cut 1 base from V and 0 bases from J, with 7 bases between. The CDR3 covers 16 residues. CDR1 and CDR2 from the germline V gene are MDHEN and SYDVKM.

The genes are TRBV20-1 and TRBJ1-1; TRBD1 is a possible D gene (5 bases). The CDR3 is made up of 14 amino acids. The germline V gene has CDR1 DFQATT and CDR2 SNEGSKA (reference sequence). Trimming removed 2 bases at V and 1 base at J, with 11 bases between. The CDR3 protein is CSARRGSTNTEAFF. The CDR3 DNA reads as TGCAGTGCTAGACGGGGGTCGACGAACACTGAAGCTTTCTTT.

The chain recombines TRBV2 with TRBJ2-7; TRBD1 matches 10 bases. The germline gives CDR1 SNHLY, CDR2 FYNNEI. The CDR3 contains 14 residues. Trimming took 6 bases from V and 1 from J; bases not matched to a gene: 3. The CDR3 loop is CASRADRGSYEQYF. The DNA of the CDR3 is TGTGCCAGCAGGGCGGACAGGGGGTCCTACGAGCAGTACTTC.

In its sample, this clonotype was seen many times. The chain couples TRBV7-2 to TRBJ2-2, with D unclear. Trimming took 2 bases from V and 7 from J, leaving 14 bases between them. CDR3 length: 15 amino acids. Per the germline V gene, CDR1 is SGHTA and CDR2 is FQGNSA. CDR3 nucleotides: TGTGCCAGCAGCTTAAGTCAGGCGCGCGGCGGGGAGCTGTTTTTT. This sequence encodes CASSLSQARGGELFF.

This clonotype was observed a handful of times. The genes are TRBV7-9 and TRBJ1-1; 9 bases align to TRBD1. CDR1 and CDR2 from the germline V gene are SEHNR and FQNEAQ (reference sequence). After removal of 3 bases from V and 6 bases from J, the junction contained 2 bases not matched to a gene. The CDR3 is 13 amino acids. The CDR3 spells CASSLGQGSEAFF. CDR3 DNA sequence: TGTGCCAGCAGCTTGGGACAGGGTTCTGAAGCTTTCTTT.

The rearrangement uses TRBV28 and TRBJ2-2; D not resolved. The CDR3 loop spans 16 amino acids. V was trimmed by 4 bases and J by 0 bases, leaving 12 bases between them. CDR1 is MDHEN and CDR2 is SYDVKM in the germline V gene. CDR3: CASSSSTATNTGELFF. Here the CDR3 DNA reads TGTGCCAGCAGTTCATCAACAGCTACGAACACCGGGGAGCTGTTTTTT.

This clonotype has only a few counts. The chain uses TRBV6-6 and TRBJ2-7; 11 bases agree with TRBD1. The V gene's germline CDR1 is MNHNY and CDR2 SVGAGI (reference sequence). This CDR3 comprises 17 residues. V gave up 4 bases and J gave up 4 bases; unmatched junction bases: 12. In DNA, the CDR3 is TGTGCCAGCAGTTCGCCATCCCCGGGACAGGGGGGATACGAGCAGTACTTC. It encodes CASSSPSPGQGGYEQYF.

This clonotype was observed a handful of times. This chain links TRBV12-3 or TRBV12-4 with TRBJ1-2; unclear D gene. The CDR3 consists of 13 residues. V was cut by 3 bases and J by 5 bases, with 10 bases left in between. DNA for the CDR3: TGTGCCAGCAGTTTGATGTCGGGTTATGGCTACACCTTC. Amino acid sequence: CASSLMSGYGYTF.

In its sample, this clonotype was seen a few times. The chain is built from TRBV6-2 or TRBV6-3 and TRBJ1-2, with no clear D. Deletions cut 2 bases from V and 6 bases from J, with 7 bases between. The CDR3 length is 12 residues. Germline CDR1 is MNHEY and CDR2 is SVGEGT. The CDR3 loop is CASSYRRDGYTF. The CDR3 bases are TGTGCCAGCAGTTACCGAAGGGATGGCTACACCTTC.

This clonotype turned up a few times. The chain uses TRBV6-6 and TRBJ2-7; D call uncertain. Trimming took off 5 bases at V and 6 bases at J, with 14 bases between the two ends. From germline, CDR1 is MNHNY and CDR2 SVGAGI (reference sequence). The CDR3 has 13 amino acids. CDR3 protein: CASSVGLRIEQYF. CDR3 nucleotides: TGTGCCAGCAGTGTGGGTTTACGGATCGAGCAGTACTTC.

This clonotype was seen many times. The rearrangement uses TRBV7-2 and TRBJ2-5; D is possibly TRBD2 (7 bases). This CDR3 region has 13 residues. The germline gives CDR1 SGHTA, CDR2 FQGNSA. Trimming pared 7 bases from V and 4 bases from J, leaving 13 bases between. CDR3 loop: CASTNRGGETQYF. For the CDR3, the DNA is TGTGCCAGCACCAATAGGGGGGGAGAGACCCAGTACTTC.

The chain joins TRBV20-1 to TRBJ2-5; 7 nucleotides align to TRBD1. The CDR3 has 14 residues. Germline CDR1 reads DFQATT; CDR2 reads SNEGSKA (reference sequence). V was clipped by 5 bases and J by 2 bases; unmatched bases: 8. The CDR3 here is CSAPPGTAQETQYF. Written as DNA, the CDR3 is TGCAGTGCTCCTCCCGGGACAGCGCAAGAGACCCAGTACTTC.

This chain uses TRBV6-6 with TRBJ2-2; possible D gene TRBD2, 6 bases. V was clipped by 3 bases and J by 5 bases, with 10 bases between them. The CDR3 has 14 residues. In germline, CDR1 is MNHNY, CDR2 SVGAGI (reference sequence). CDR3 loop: CASSYQGGTGELFF. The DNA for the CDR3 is TGTGCCAGCAGTTATCAGGGAGGTACCGGGGAGCTGTTTTTT.

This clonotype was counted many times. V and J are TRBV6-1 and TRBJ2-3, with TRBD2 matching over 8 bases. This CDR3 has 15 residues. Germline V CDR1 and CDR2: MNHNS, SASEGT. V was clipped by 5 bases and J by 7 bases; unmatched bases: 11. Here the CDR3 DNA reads TGTGCCAGCAGTTCATCGGGCGGGGGGCGGAATACGCAGTATTTT. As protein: CASSSSGGGRNTQYF.

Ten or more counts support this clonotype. The CDR3, as DNA: TGTGCCAGCAGCCCCGGACATTGGGGAGATACAACCGGGGAGCTGTTTTTT. This gives the protein CASSPGHWGDTTGELFF. This chain connects TRBV11-2 to TRBJ2-2, with D tentatively TRBD1 or TRBD2 (5 bases each). V was trimmed by 5 bases and J by 5 bases, leaving 21 bases between them. Germline V lookup: CDR1 SGHAT, CDR2 FQNNGV. This CDR3 has 17 residues.

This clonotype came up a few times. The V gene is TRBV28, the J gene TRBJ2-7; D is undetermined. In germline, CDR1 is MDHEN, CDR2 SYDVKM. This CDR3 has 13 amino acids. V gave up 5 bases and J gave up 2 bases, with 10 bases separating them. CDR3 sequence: CASSPRTTYEQYF. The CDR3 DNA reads TGTGCCAGCAGTCCTAGAACGACCTACGAGCAGTACTTC.

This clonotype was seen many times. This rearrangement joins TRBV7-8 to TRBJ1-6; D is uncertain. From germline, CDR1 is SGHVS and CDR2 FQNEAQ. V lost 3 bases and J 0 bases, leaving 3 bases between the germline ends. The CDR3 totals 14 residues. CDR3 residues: CASSLGSYNSPLHF. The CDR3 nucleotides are TGTGCCAGCAGCTTGGGCTCCTATAATTCACCCCTCCACTTT.

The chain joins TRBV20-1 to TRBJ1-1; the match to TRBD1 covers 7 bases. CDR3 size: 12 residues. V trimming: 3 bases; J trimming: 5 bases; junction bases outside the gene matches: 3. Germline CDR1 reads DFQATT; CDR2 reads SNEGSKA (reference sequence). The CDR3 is CSARTGRTEAFF. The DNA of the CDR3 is TGCAGTGCTAGGACAGGGAGAACTGAAGCTTTCTTT.

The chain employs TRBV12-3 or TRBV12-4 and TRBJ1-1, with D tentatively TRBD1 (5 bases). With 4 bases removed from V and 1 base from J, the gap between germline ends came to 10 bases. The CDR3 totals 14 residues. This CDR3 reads CASSSLTENTEAFF. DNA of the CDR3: TGTGCCAGCAGTTCCCTGACAGAGAACACTGAAGCTTTCTTT.

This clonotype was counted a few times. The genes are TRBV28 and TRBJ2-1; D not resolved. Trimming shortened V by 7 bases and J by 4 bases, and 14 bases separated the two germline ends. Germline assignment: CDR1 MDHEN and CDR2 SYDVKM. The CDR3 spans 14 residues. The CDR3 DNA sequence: TGTGCCAGCACATCAGGAGTACGGTACAATGAGCAGTTCTTC. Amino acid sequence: CASTSGVRYNEQFF.

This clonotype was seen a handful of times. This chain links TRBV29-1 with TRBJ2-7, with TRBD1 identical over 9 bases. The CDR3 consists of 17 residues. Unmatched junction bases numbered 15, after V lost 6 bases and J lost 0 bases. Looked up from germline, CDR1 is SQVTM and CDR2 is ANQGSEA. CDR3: CSVTAGTGPIFSYEQYF. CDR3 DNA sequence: TGCAGCGTGACAGCCGGGACAGGGCCGATATTCTCCTACGAGCAGTACTTC.

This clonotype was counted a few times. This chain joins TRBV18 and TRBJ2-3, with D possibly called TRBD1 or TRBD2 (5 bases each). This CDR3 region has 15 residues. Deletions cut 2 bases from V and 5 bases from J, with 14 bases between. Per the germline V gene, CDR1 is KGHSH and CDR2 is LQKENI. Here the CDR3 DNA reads TGTGCCAGCTCACCAGAGGCAGGGAGTGGAGATACGCAGTATTTT. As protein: CASSPEAGSGDTQYF.

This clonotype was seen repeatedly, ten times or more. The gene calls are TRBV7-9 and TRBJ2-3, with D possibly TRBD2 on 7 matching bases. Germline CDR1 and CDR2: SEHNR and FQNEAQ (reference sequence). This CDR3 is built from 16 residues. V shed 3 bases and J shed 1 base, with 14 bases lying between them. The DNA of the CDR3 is TGTGCCAGCAGCTTCGGCTCGGGGGGCGGCACAGATACGCAGTATTTT. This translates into CASSFGSGGGTDTQYF.

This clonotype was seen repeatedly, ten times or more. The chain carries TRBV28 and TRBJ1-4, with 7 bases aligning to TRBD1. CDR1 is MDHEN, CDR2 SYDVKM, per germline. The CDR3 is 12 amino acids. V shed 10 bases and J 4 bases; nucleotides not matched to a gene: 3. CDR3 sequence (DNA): TGTGCCACCAGGGGGAGTAATGAAAAACTGTTTTTT. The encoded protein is CATRGSNEKLFF. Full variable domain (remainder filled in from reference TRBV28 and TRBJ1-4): DVKVTQSSRYLVKRTGEKVFLECVQDMDHENMFWYRQDPGLGLRLIYFSYDVKMKEKGDIPEGYSVSREKKERFSLILESASTNQTSMYLCATRGSNEKLFFGSGTQLSVL.

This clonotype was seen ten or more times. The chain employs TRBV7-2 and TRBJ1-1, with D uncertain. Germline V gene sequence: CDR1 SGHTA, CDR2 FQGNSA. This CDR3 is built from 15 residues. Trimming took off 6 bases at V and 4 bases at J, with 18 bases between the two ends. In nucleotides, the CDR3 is TGTGCCAGCAGTTCCGTTTACGGGTTGAGCACTGAAGCTTTCTTT. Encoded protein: CASSSVYGLSTEAFF.

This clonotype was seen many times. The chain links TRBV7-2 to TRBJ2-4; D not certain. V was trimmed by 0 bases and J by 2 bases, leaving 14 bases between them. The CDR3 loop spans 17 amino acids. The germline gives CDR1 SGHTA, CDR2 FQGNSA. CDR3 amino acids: CASSLAFRSLTKNIQYF. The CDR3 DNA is TGTGCCAGCAGCTTAGCGTTCCGATCCCTGACCAAAAACATTCAGTACTTC.